This TCR beta chain originates from a study of T cells after yellow fever vaccination. Synthesis of TCR cDNA relied on 5'RACE template switching, which attached a universal primer site and UMIs. TCRdb re-called the 5' RACE reads with MiXCR, one entry per CDR3 protein. The sample has about 85,000 distinct CDR3 sequences; 13% are singletons. Study-level results: Clonotypes shared by both compartments, CD4 and CD8, made up a small share. Weaker, the secondary response had a peak occurring faster, on day 5 versus 15. Post-booster repertoires contained most primary-vaccination clones again (around 97% CD4, over 70% CD8).

The sample here was CD8+ T cells not binding an NS4B(214-222) dextramer, sorted from PBMCs, taken around 3 weeks after the first yellow fever vaccination. The clonotype originates from a man in his late teens or twenties who received the YFV17D yellow fever vaccine.

The DNA of the CDR3 is TGTGCCAGCAGCCCACAAGAGACGGTTAACTATGGCTACACCTTC. This sequence encodes CASSPQETVNYGYTF. The rearrangement links TRBV7-9 to TRBJ1-2; D is uncertain. The ends were cut back, 5 bases at V and 1 base at J, with 14 bases in the middle. The CDR3 spans 15 residues. CDR1 and CDR2 from the germline V gene are SEHNR and FQNEAQ (reference sequence).